This TCR beta chain was captured by sequencing in a study of cytomegalovirus exposure and HLA in healthy donors. The overall study: Earlier sequencing of approximately 200 million T cells yielded about 120 million unique TCR beta sequences.

As for this clone: Its matching antigen is unknown.

Researchers ran the PCR with 60 Vbeta and 13 Jbeta primers. Generated by immunoSEQ multiplex PCR, the TCRdb table keeps only in-frame clones and is missing some. This sample contains about 46,000 clones. Broader study findings: In an earlier analysis, productive rearrangement rates for most beta V segments clustered near 87% or 30%. An observed cluster of highly shared sequence variants was recorded as a likely sequencing artifact. Exclusion applied to some V segments, including TRBV6-2 and TRBV6-3, as they were indistinguishable.

CDR1 and CDR2 from the germline V gene are SNHLY and FYNNEI. The V end was cut by 4 bases, the J end by 5 bases, with 11 bases between. The CDR3 totals 13 residues. The chain employs TRBV2 and TRBJ1-1; D remains ambiguous. Sequencing used PBMCs. The TCR was taken from a woman in her thirties or forties in good health and CMV-seronegative. Here the CDR3 reads CASSAERETEAFF. As DNA, the CDR3 is TGTGCCAGCAGTGCGGAGCGGGAGACTGAAGCTTTCTTT. Complete variable domain (other parts from reference TRBV2 and TRBJ1-1): EPEVTQTPSHQVTQMGQEVILRCVPISNHLYFYWYRQILGQKVEFLVSFYNNEISEKSEIFDDQFSVERPDGSNFTLKIRSTKLEDSAMYFCASSAERETEAFFGQGTRLTVV.